This T cell receptor beta chain appears in the sequencing data of a study of graft-versus-host responses after intestinal transplantation. Concerning this clone: Its antigen is not identified.

Libraries were prepared by immunoSEQ multiplex PCR; TCRdb keeps only in-frame clonotypes and omits some of them. The sample contains fewer than 85,000 clones, around 92% of which appear only once. Study-level findings and limits: GvH clone levels peaked in circulation, and this peak was associated with early post-transplant HvG declines. GvH clonotypes were identified within recipient marrow, with a subset emerging first in ileum or blood.

CDR1 MDHEN and CDR2 SYDVKM come from the germline V gene. The ends were cut back, 8 bases at V and 3 bases at J, with 23 bases in the middle. The CDR3 covers 16 residues. This clonotype was sampled from a human donor who received an intestinal transplant. This material consisted of unstimulated CD8+ T cells sorted from spleen or lymph node cells, taken before intestinal transplant. The chain has TRBV28 and TRBJ2-7; D may be TRBD2 (7 bases). CDR3 sequence (DNA): TGTGCCAGCGGGGGGGGGCCCCCCTTCAGGGACTACGAGCAGTACTTC. It codes for CASGGGPPFRDYEQYF.